This passage covers 22 T cell receptor beta chains from one sample sequenced in a study of neurological immune-mediated disorders. TCRdb independently ran MiXCR on the 5' RACE reads; one entry per CDR3 protein. The table shows under 90,000 distinct CDR3 sequences, with about 9.7% occurring only once. Material for sequencing was PBMCs. Receptor source: a man in his forties or fifties in good health.

Ten or more counts support this clonotype. The V and J genes are TRBV7-2 and TRBJ2-7; 10 bases match TRBD2. Germline CDR1 SGHTA, CDR2 FQGNSA. J was trimmed by 7 bases and V by 6 bases; bases with no gene match: 15. The CDR3 length is 16 residues. CDR3: CASSPSTSGLLGEQYF. The CDR3, as DNA: TGTGCCAGCAGTCCCTCGACTAGCGGGCTATTAGGGGAGCAGTACTTC.

This clonotype was recorded many times. This chain uses TRBV3-1 with TRBJ2-1; TRBD2 agrees at 9 bases. CDR1 is LGHDT, CDR2 YNNKEL, per germline (reference sequence). This CDR3 contains 16 residues. V was clipped by 5 bases and J by 12 bases; unmatched bases: 17. In DNA, the CDR3 is TGTGCCAGCAGCGGACTTAGCGGGGGTCTCGAGGTCGGGCAGTTCTTC. Translating it yields CASSGLSGGLEVGQFF.

This clonotype was seen at least ten times. The chain combines TRBV28 with TRBJ2-1, with TRBD1 matching 9 bases. CDR1 MDHEN and CDR2 SYDVKM come from the germline V gene. This CDR3 region has 14 residues. The V gene end was trimmed by 6 bases and the J gene end by 6 bases; junction bases not matched to a gene: 6. The CDR3 coding sequence is TGTGCCAGCAGAACTCAGGACAGGGGCAATGAGCAGTTCTTC. Residues: CASRTQDRGNEQFF. The full variable domain, completed using reference TRBV28 and TRBJ2-1, is DVKVTQSSRYLVKRTGEKVFLECVQDMDHENMFWYRQDPGLGLRLIYFSYDVKMKEKGDIPEGYSVSREKKERFSLILESASTNQTSMYLCASRTQDRGNEQFFGPGTRLTVL.

This clonotype was found many times. This sequence joins TRBV6-2 or TRBV6-3 and TRBJ2-1; TRBD1 matches at 8 bases. The CDR3 runs 15 residues. Germline loops: CDR1 MNHEY, CDR2 SVGEGT. V dropped 4 bases and J dropped 7; count of bases not matched to a gene: 9. This CDR3 reads CASSLSGGLVNEQFF. In DNA form, the CDR3 reads TGTGCCAGCAGTTTGTCAGGGGGCCTTGTGAATGAGCAGTTCTTC.

This clonotype was observed a few times. The chain uses TRBV7-2 and TRBJ2-1; 15 bases are a match to TRBD2. Germline CDR1 SGHTA, CDR2 FQGNSA. CDR3 length equals 16 residues. The J segment lost 7 bases and the V segment lost 6 bases, leaving 7 bases of the junction unmatched. Written as DNA, the CDR3 is TGTGCCAGCAGTTCCAGGACTAGCGGGAGGGTTAATGAGCAGTTCTTC. Its protein is CASSSRTSGRVNEQFF.

This clonotype was detected ten times or more. The chain is built from TRBV6-5 and TRBJ2-7; D tentatively reads TRBD1 or TRBD2 (5 bases each). With 5 bases removed from V and 4 bases from J, the gap between germline ends came to 21 bases. Germline assignment: CDR1 MNHEY and CDR2 SVGAGI. The CDR3 is 16 amino acids. DNA for the CDR3: TGTGCCAGCAGTCGGGACGGAGCCTTTTCTGAGTACGAGCAGTACTTC. Protein sequence: CASSRDGAFSEYEQYF.

This clonotype was found many times. The rearrangement uses TRBV19 and TRBJ2-7; TRBD2 aligns across 7 bases. Germline V CDR1 and CDR2: LNHDA, SQIVND (reference sequence). After removal of 7 bases from V and 5 bases from J, the junction contained 17 bases not matched to a gene. This CDR3 region has 16 residues. The CDR3 nucleotides are TGTGCCAGTAACATCCGGGCGGGAGCGAAAAGCAACGAGCAGTACTTC. As protein: CASNIRAGAKSNEQYF.

This clonotype was picked up many times. The V gene is TRBV15, the J gene TRBJ2-1; 14 bases line up with TRBD2. Losses at the gene ends were 2 bases for V and 3 bases for J; bases not matched to a gene: 6. The CDR3 consists of 18 residues. CDR1 is LNHNV, CDR2 YYDKDF, per germline (reference sequence). The CDR3 bases are TGTGCCACCAGCAGACTTCAGGGACTAGCGGGAGACTACAATGAGCAGTTCTTC. Protein: CATSRLQGLAGDYNEQFF. Full variable domain (outside the CDR3, taken from reference TRBV15 and TRBJ2-1): DAMVIQNPRYQVTQFGKPVTLSCSQTLNHNVMYWYQQKSSQAPKLLFHYYDKDFNNEADTPDNFQSRRPNTSFCFLDIRSPGLGDTAMYLCATSRLQGLAGDYNEQFFGPGTRLTVL.

Ten or more counts support this clonotype. The V call is TRBV5-1, the J call TRBJ1-2; D gene unclear. The V gene lost 3 bases and the J gene lost 8 bases, with 20 bases spanning the gap. This CDR3 comprises 15 residues. CDR1 SGHRS and CDR2 YFSETQ come from the germline V gene. The chain's CDR3 is CASSSGDRDDGGYTF. CDR3 sequence (DNA): TGCGCCAGCAGCTCCGGAGACCGGGATGATGGGGGCTACACCTTC.

At least ten counts were recorded for this clonotype. V usage is TRBV20-1 and J usage is TRBJ2-5; D ambiguous. CDR3 length: 12 residues. The germline V gene encodes CDR1 DFQATT and CDR2 SNEGSKA (reference sequence). V was shortened by 3 bases and J by 2 bases, with 7 bases between the two germline ends. The CDR3 sequence: CSARKQQETQYF. CDR3 DNA: TGCAGTGCTAGGAAGCAGCAAGAGACCCAGTACTTC.

The gene calls are TRBV6-1 and TRBJ2-3; D is undetermined. The CDR3 has 13 residues. V lost 11 bases and J 5 bases, leaving 17 bases between the germline ends. Germline CDR1 and CDR2: MNHNS and SASEGT. DNA of the CDR3: TGTGCCGCCGATACTGGGTTTGGAGATACGCAGTATTTT. Its translation: CAADTGFGDTQYF.

This clonotype was observed many times. V usage is TRBV5-1 and J usage is TRBJ1-1; tentatively, D is TRBD1 (5 bases). V lost 0 bases, J lost 1 base, and 7 bases lay in between. This CDR3 has 14 amino acids. Germline CDR1 is SGHRS and CDR2 is YFSETQ. DNA of the CDR3: TGCGCCAGCAGCTTGGACGGGGCGAACACTGAAGCTTTCTTT. Its protein is CASSLDGANTEAFF.

Points on this clonotype: This may come from a read error, since a much larger clone is one base off. The V and J genes are TRBV5-1 and TRBJ2-5; 11 bases are a match to TRBD2. The CDR3 length is 15 residues. Per the germline V gene, CDR1 is SGHRS and CDR2 is YFSETQ. With 4 bases clipped from V and 5 bases from J, the junction kept 7 bases outside the gene matches. The CDR3 region is CASSVAGGTEETQYF. CDR3 DNA: TGCGCCAGCAGCGTAGCGGGAGGGACCGAGGAGACCCAGTACTTC.

This clonotype was recorded many times. V gene TRBV4-1 combines with J gene TRBJ2-5, with D perhaps matching TRBD2 (6 bases). The CDR3 is made up of 16 amino acids. The V end was cut by 3 bases, the J end by 5 bases, with 19 bases between. Germline loops: CDR1 MGHRA, CDR2 YSYEKL. This CDR3 reads CASSHVGGEMGETQYF. The CDR3 DNA follows: TGCGCCAGCAGCCATGTGGGAGGTGAGATGGGGGAGACCCAGTACTTC.

This clonotype came up many times. This chain links TRBV6-2 or TRBV6-3 with TRBJ2-6; unclear D gene. V was clipped by 7 bases and J by 3 bases, with 10 bases between them. Germline CDR1 reads MNHEY; CDR2 reads SVGEGT. This CDR3 is 14 amino acids long. The DNA of the CDR3 is TGTGCCAGCACTCCGGTAGGTGGGGCCAACGTCCTGACTTTC. It codes for CASTPVGGANVLTF.

This clonotype was seen repeatedly, ten times or more. The chain is built from TRBV20-1 and TRBJ2-1; TRBD2 matches 7 bases. Unmatched junction bases numbered 14, after V lost 6 bases and J lost 6 bases. Germline loops: CDR1 DFQATT, CDR2 SNEGSKA (reference sequence). The CDR3 is 15 amino acids. This CDR3 reads CSALPLTREFNEQFF. In nucleotides, the CDR3 is TGCAGTGCCCTCCCGCTAACGCGGGAGTTCAATGAGCAGTTCTTC.

About this clonotype: The junction and the germline gene differ at one end; a read error may be behind it. In DNA form, the CDR3 reads TGTGCCAGCAGCCGGGCGGAATCTAGCACAGATACGAAGTATTTT. It translates to CASSRAESSTDTKYF. V usage is TRBV5-4 and J usage is TRBJ2-3; maybe TRBD2 (5 bases). CDR1 is SGHNT and CDR2 is YYREEE in the germline V gene (reference sequence). The CDR3 has 15 residues.

The table lists this clonotype with many counts. The chain joins TRBV3-1 to TRBJ1-5, with D maybe TRBD1 (5 bases). This CDR3 has 14 residues. V was shortened by 1 base and J by 4 bases, with 8 bases between the two germline ends. CDR1 and CDR2 (germline): LGHDT, YNNKEL (reference sequence). The CDR3 DNA reads as TGTGCCAGCAGCCAAGCAGGGTGGAATCAGCCCCAGCATTTT. This codes for CASSQAGWNQPQHF.

The table lists this clonotype with many counts. The CDR3 nucleotides read TGCGCCAGCAGCCAAGGGTCTATGGCAGAGACCCAGTACTTC. Its protein is CASSQGSMAETQYF. The genes are TRBV4-1 and TRBJ2-5; D unresolved. Germline lookup yields CDR1 MGHRA and CDR2 YSYEKL. The V end lost 1 base, the J end lost 4 bases, and 10 bases lay between the germline ends. There are 14 residues in the CDR3.

The chain recombines TRBV5-1 with TRBJ2-7, with D possibly being TRBD1 (5 bases). Germline V gives CDR1 SGHRS, CDR2 YFSETQ. V was cut by 9 bases and J by 3 bases, with 16 bases left in between. The CDR3 consists of 13 residues. CDR3 loop: CANKRRECYEQYF. The CDR3 DNA follows: TGCGCCAACAAGCGCAGGGAATGCTACGAGCAGTACTTC.

This clonotype appeared a few times. J is TRBJ1-5 and V is TRBV4-1; D unclear. CDR3 length equals 15 residues. CDR1 is MGHRA, CDR2 YSYEKL, per germline. Trimming removed 0 bases at V and 0 bases at J, with 6 bases between. The CDR3 DNA follows: TGCGCCAGCAGCCAAGACAGGTATAGCAATCAGCCCCAGCATTTT. Protein product: CASSQDRYSNQPQHF.

This clonotype was counted ten times or more. V and J are TRBV2 and TRBJ2-3; the D gene could be TRBD1 or TRBD2 (5 bases each). The ends were cut back, 6 bases at V and 8 bases at J, with 12 bases in the middle. CDR3 size: 12 residues. Germline V gene lookup returns CDR1 SNHLY and CDR2 FYNNEI. The chain's CDR3 is CASRPRGGTQYF. In DNA, the CDR3 is TGTGCCAGCAGGCCCCGTGGGGGTACGCAGTATTTT.